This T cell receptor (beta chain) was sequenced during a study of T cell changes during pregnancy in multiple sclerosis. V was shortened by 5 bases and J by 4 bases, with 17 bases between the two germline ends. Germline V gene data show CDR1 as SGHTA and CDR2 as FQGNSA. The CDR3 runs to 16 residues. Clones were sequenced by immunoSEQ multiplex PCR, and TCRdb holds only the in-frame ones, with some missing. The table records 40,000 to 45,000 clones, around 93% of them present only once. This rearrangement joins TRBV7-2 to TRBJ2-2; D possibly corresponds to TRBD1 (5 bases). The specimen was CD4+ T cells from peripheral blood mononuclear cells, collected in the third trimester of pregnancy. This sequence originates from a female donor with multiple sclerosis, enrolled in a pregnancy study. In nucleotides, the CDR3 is TGTGCCAGCAGCCCACCTTTGGGGCCCACCACCGGGGAGCTGTTTTTT. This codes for CASSPPLGPTTGELFF.